This TCR beta chain appears in the sequencing data of a study of cytomegalovirus exposure and HLA in healthy donors. The study's findings and limits: Only CMV serostatus was available as immune exposure information. A classifier reportedly called cytomegalovirus status with high sensitivity and specificity. Cytomegalovirus-associated status was assigned to about 150 TCR beta chains. Follow-up analysis later connected one missense variant in DCLRE1C with trimming of TCR beta V- and J-genes.

Comments on this clone: Its target is unknown.

Primers for the PCR totalled 60 Vbeta and 13 Jbeta. Libraries were prepared by immunoSEQ multiplex PCR; TCRdb keeps only in-frame clonotypes and omits some of them. The sample lists fewer than 100,000 clones, approximately 75% seen once, with around 3.8% in the top ten. Germline lookup yields CDR1 SGHRS and CDR2 YFSETQ. This CDR3 comprises 13 residues. Between the trimmed V and J ends, which lost 4 bases and 6 bases, there was a span of 14 bases. The chain joins TRBV5-1 to TRBJ2-7, with D perhaps TRBD1 (7 bases). The TCR comes from a woman in her 40s in good health and CMV-seronegative. Sequencing was performed on PBMCs. CDR3 in amino acids: CASSAGQMGEQYF. The DNA for the CDR3 is TGCGCCAGCAGCGCGGGACAGATGGGCGAGCAGTACTTC.